This record concerns one TCR beta chain sequence. Its antigen is as yet unknown. From germline, CDR1 is MNHNS and CDR2 SASEGT. There are 12 residues in the CDR3. The V and J ends lost 5 bases and 7 bases respectively, with 9 bases between them. Each sample yielded at least 5.5 micrograms of PBMC total RNA. The sample comes from a study of blood T cells in healthy people across ages. Combining a sample-barcoded 5' primer with a J-beta primer mix, a second PCR ran for about 6 to 12 cycles. TCRdb reprocessed the 5' RACE reads via MiXCR and lists one record per CDR3 protein. The table includes about 1.6 million distinct CDR3 sequences, roughly a third detected once. Study-wide results and caveats: There was a strong correlation between TCR beta diversity and naive T cell percentage. With unsorted PBMCs, a conclusive comparison of naive versus antigen-experienced cells was not possible. Those diversity estimates obtained from one million T cells were thought to be underestimates.

Sequences were obtained from blood. This clonotype was sampled from a woman in her 30s in good health. The chain couples TRBV6-1 to TRBJ2-1, with D tentatively TRBD2 (5 bases). This CDR3 reads CASSMDWNEQFF. The CDR3 nucleotides read TGTGCCAGCAGTATGGACTGGAATGAGCAGTTCTTC.